Detailed here is one T cell receptor beta chain. Its antigen is currently unknown. This sample is drawn from a study of blood T cells in healthy people across ages. Overall study: T cells yielded about one barcoded beta molecule per two cells through template switching. General observations from the study: There were more naive CD4+ cells and higher diversity in long-lived donors than in aged donors. There was a strong correlation between TCR beta diversity and naive T cell percentage.

A J-beta primer mix and a sample-barcoded 5' primer were used in a second PCR of roughly 7 to 12 cycles. TCRdb analysed the 5' RACE reads with MiXCR anew, one entry per CDR3 protein. Among more than 650,000 distinct CDR3 sequences listed, over 20% were seen once. CDR1 is ENHRY and CDR2 is SYGVKD in the germline V gene. The CDR3 is 15 residues long. Trimming at V came to 10 bases and at J to 3 bases, leaving 9 bases not matched to a gene. Per sample, no less than 5 micrograms of total RNA were extracted. This TCR was recovered from a man between 65 and 79 years old in good health. Source material: blood. This chain links TRBV10-3 with TRBJ2-6; 7 nucleotides match TRBD1. The CDR3 region is CATTDREHGANVLTF. In DNA form, the CDR3 reads TGTGCCACCACCGACAGGGAGCATGGGGCCAACGTCCTGACTTTC.